This T cell receptor (beta chain) was sequenced during a study of blood T cell repertoires in COVID-19. Some clones are missing from TCRdb's copy, which holds only in-frame ones; the method was immunoSEQ multiplex PCR. The profile shows approximately 70,000 clones, more than 75% of them singletons. The CDR3 spans 14 residues. Trimming removed 0 bases from V and 4 bases from J; junction bases left unmatched: 1. Germline CDR1 reads ENHRY; CDR2 reads SYGVKD. Sequencing was carried out using peripheral blood. V usage is TRBV10-3 and J usage is TRBJ2-5, with 8 bases aligning to TRBD2. The TCR comes from a human donor in a cohort sampled during active COVID-19. CDR3 nucleotides: TGTGCCATCAGTGAGTCGGCGGGGGGAGAGACCCAGTACTTC. Translated, it gives CAISESAGGETQYF.